This T cell receptor beta chain was sequenced for a study of blood T cell repertoires in COVID-19. How the authors handled the data: Reference gene primer amplification in the assay estimated nucleated cell counts. Using immunoSEQ multiplex PCR, the repertoire was profiled, and TCRdb retains in-frame clones only, with some absent. That table supplies the V and J calls and clone size; D and trimming were determined from the DNA. There are 300,000 to 400,000 clones in the sample; about 90% occur only once, and around 6.6% lies in the top ten. Patients of the Seattle cohort, enrolled during active infection, were followed longitudinally. Germline V gene lookup returns CDR1 ENHRY and CDR2 SYGVKD. The V end lost 6 bases, the J end lost 4 bases, and 15 bases lay between the germline ends. The CDR3 extends over 14 amino acids.

The sequenced sample was peripheral blood. This sequence was found in a woman in her seventies with COVID-19, enrolled during active disease. V and J are TRBV10-3 and TRBJ2-5, with TRBD2 as a possible D gene (5 bases). The CDR3 here is CAISSGFNLETQYF. CDR3 sequence (DNA): TGTGCCATCAGCTCGGGGTTTAATTTAGAGACCCAGTACTTC.